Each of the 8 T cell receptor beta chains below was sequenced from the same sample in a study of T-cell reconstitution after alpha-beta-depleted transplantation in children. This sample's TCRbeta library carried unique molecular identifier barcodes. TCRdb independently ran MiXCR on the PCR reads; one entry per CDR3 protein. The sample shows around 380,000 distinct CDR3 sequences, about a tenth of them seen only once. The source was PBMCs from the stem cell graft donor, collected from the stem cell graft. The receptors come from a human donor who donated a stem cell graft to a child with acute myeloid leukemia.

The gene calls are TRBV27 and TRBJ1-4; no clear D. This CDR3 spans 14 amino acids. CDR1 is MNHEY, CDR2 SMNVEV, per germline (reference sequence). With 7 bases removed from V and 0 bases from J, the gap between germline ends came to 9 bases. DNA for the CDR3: TGTGCCAGCACTTCACTTGCAACTAATGAAAAACTGTTTTTT. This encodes CASTSLATNEKLFF.

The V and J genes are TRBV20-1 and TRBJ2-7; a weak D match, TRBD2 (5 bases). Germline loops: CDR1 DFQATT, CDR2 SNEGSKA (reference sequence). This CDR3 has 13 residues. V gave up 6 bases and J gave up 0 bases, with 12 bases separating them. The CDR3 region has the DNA TGCAGTGCGGACCCTCGGGGCTCCTACGAGCAGTACTTC. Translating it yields CSADPRGSYEQYF.

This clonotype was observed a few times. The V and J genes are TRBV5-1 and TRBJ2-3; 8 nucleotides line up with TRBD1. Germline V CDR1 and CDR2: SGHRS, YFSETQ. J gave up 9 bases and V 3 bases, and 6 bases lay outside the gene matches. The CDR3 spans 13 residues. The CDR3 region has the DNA TGCGCCAGCAGCTCGGGACAGGAGGGGACGCAGTATTTT. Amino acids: CASSSGQEGTQYF.

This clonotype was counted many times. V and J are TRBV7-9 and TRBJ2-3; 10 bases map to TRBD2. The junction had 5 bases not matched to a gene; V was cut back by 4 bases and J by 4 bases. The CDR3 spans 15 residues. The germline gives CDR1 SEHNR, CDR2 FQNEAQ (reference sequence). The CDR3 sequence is CASSSLAGMADTQYF. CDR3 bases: TGTGCCAGCAGCTCACTAGCGGGGATGGCAGATACGCAGTATTTT.

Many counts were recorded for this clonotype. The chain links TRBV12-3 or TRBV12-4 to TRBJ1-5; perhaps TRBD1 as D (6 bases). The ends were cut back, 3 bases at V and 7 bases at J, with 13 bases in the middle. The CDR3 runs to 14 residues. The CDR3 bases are TGTGCCAGCAGTTTTGGGGGAAGGGGGCAGCCCCAGCATTTT. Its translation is CASSFGGRGQPQHF.

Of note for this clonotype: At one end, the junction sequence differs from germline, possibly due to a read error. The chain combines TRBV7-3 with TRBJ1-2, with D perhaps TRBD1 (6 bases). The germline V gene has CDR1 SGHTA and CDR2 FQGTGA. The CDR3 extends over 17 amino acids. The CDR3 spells CASSPNGVRDNDAGYNF. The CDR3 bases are TGTGCCAGCAGCCCTAATGGCGTCCGGGACAACGATGCGGGCTACAACTTC.

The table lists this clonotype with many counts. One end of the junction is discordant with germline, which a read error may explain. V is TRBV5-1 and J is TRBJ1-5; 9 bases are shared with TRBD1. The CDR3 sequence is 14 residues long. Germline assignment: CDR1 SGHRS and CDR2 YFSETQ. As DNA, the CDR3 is TGTGCCAGCAGCCCGGGACAGGGAAATCAGCCCCAGCATTTT. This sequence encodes CASSPGQGNQPQHF.

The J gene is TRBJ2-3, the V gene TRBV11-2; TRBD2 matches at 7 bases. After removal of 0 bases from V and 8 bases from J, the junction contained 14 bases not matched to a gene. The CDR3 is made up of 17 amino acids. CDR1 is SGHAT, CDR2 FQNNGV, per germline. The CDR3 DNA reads TGTGCCAGCAGCTTAGAGTGGGGACTAAGGGCCCCTGGTACGCAGTATTTT. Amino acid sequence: CASSLEWGLRAPGTQYF.